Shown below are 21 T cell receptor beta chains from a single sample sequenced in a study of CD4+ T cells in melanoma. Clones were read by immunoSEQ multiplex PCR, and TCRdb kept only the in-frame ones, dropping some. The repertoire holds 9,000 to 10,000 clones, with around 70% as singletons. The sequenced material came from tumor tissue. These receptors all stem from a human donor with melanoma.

DNA for the CDR3: TGCGCCAGCAGCCAAGCGCTGAATTCACCCCTCCACTTT. The encoded protein is CASSQALNSPLHF. This chain uses TRBV4-1 with TRBJ1-6; D remains ambiguous. This CDR3 contains 13 residues. With 1 base removed from V and 7 bases from J, the gap between germline ends came to 5 bases. Per the germline V gene, CDR1 is MGHRA and CDR2 is YSYEKL.

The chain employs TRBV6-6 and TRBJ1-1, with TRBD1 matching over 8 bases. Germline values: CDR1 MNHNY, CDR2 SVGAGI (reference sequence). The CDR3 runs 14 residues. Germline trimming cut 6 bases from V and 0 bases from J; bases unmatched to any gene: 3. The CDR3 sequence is CASRLDRVNTEAFF. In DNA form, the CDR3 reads TGTGCCAGCAGACTGGACAGGGTGAACACTGAAGCTTTCTTT.

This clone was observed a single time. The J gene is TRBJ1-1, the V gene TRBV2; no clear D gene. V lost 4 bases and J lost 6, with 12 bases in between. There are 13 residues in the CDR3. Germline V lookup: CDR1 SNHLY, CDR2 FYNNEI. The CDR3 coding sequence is TGTGCCAGCAGTGCGGCGGGAGATCCTGAAGCTTTCTTT. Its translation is CASSAAGDPEAFF.

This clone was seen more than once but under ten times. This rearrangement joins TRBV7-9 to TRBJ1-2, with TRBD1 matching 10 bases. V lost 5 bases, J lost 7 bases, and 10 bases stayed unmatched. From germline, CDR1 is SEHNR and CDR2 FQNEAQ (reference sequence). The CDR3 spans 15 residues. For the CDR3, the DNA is TGTGCCAGCAGCCCGGTGGGACAGGGGTTCGGTGGCTACACCTTC. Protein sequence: CASSPVGQGFGGYTF.

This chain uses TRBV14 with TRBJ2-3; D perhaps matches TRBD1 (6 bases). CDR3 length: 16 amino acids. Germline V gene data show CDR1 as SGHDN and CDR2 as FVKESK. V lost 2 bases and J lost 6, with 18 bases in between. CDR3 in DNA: TGTGCCAGCAGCCAACCAGGGGCGCCGACCCGTGATACGCAGTATTTT. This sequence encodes CASSQPGAPTRDTQYF.

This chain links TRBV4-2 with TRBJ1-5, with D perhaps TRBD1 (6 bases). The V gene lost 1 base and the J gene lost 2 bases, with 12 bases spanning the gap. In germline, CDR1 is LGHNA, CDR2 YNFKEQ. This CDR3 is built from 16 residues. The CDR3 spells CASSQVGQKGNQPQHF. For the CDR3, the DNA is TGTGCCAGCAGCCAAGTCGGACAGAAGGGCAATCAGCCCCAGCATTTT.

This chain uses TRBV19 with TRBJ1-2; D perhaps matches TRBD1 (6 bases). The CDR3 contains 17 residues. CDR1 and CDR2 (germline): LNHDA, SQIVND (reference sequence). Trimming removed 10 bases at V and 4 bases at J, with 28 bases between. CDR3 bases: TGTGCCACCAAACCCTCCCACGGACAGCTTATAAGCTATGGCTACACCTTC. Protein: CATKPSHGQLISYGYTF.

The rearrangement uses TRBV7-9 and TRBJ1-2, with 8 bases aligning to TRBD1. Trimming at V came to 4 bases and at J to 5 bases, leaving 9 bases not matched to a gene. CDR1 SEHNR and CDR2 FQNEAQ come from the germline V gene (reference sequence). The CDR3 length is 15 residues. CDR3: CASSSTGTGPYGYTF. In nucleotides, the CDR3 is TGTGCCAGCAGCTCTACCGGGACAGGCCCATATGGCTACACCTTC.

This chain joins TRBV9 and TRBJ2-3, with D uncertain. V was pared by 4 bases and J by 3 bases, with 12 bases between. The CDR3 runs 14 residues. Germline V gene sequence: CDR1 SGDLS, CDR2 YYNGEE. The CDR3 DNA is TGTGCCAGCAGCCCGCGTTCCCCGACAGATACGCAGTATTTT. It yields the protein CASSPRSPTDTQYF.

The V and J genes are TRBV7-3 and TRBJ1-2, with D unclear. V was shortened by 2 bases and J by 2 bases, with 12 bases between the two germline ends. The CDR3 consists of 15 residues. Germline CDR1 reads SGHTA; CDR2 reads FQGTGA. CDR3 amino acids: CASSLGVGGNYGYTF. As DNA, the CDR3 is TGTGCCAGCAGCTTAGGGGTCGGAGGGAACTATGGCTACACCTTC.

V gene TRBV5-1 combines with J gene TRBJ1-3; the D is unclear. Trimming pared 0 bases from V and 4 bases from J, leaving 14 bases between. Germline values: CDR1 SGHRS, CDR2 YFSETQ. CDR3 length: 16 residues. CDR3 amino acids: CASSLDGSFLGNTIYF. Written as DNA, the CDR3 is TGCGCCAGCAGCTTGGATGGATCCTTCTTAGGAAACACCATATATTTT.

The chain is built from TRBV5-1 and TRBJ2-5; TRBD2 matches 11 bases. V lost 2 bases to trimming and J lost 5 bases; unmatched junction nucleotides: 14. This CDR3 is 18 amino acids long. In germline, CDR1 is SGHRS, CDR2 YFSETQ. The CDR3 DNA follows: TGCGCCAGCAGCTTAGGAATAGCGGGGGGGCTCGGGATGGAGACCCAGTACTTC. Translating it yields CASSLGIAGGLGMETQYF.

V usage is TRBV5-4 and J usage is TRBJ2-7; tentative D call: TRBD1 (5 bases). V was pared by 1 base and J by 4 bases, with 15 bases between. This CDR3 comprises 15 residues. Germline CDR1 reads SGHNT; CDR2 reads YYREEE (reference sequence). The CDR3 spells CASSLTGRIPYEQYF. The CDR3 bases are TGTGCCAGCAGCTTGACAGGCCGAATTCCTTACGAGCAGTACTTC.

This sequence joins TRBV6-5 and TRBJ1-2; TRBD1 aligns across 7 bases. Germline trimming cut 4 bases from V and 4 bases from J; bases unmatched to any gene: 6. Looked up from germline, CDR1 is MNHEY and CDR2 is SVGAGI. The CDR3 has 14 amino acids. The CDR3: CASSWDSKGYGYTF. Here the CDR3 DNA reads TGTGCCAGCAGTTGGGACAGCAAAGGCTATGGCTACACCTTC.

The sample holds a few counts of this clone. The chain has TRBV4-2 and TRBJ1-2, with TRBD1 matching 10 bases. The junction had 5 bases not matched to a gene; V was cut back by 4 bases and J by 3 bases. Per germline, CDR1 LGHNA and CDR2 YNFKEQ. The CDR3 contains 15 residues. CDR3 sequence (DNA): TGTGCCAGCAGCCGAGGACAGGGGGAGGACTATGGCTACACCTTC. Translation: CASSRGQGEDYGYTF.

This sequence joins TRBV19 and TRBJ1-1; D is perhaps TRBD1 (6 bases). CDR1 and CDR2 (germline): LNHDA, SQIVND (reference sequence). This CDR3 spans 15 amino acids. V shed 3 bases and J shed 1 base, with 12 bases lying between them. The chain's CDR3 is CASSIRAGANTEAFF. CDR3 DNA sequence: TGTGCCAGTAGTATCCGGGCAGGGGCGAACACTGAAGCTTTCTTT.

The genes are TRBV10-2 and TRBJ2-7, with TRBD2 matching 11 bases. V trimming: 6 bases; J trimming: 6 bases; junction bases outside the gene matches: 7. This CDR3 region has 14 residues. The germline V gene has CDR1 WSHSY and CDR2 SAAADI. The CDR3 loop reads CASSLSGGALEQYF. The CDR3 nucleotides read TGCGCCAGCAGCCTTAGCGGGGGGGCGCTCGAGCAGTACTTC.

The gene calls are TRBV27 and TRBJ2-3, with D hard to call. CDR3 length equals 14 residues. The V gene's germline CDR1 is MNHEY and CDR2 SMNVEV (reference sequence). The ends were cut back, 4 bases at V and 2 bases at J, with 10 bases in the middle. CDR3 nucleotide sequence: TGTGCCAGCAGTTCCGAAGGTTACACAGATACGCAGTATTTT. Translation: CASSSEGYTDTQYF.

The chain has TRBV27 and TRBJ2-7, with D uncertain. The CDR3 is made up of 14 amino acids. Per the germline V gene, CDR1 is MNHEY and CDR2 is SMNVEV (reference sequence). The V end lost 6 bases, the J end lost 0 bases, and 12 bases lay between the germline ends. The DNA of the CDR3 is TGTGCCAGCAGACCCAGGTGGGACTCCTACGAGCAGTACTTC. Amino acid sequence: CASRPRWDSYEQYF.

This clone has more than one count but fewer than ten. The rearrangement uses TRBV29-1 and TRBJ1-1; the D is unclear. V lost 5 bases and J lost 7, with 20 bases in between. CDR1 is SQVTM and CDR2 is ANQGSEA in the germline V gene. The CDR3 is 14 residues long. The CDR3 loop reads CSVIYYGSPHEAFF. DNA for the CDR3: TGCAGCGTTATTTACTACGGAAGCCCCCATGAAGCTTTCTTT.

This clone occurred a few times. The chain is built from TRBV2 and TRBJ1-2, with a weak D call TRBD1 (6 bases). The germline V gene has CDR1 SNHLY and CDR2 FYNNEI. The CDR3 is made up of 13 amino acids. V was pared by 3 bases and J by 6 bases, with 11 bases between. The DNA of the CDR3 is TGTGCCAGCAGTGATCTACAGGGTGATGGCTACACCTTC. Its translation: CASSDLQGDGYTF.